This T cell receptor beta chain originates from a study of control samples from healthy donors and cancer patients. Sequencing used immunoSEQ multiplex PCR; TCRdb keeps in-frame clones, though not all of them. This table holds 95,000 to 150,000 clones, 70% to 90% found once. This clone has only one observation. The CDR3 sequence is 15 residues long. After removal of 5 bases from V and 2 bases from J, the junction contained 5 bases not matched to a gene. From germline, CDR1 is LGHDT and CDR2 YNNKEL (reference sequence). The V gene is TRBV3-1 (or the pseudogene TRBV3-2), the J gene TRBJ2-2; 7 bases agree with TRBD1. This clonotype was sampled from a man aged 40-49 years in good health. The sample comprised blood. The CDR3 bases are TGTGCCAGCAGCAAAGGGGACAGAAACACCGGGGAGCTGTTTTTT. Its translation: CASSKGDRNTGELFF.